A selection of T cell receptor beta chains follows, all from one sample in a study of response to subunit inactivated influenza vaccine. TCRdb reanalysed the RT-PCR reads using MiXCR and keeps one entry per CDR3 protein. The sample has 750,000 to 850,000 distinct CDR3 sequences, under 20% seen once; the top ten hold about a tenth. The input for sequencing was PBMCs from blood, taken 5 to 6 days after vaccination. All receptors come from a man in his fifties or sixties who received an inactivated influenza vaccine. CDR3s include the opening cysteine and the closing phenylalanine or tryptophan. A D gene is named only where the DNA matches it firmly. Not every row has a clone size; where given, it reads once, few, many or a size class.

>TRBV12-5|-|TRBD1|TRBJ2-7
TGTGCTAGTGGCAAAGGACAGGCCTACGAGCAGTACTTC
CASGKGQAYEQYF
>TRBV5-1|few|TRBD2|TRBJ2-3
TGCGCCAGCAGCCTAGCGGGAGTCGTCGGAGATACGCAGTATTTT
CASSLAGVVGDTQYF
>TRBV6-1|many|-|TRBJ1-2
TGTGCCAGCAGAACCCGAACGACGGCAAACTATGGCTACACCTTC
CASRTRTTANYGYTF
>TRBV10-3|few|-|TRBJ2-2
TGTGCCATCAGTGAAACGACAGCCACCGGGGAGCTGTTTTTT
CAISETTATGELFF
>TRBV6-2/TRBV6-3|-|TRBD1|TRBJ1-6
TGTGCCAGCAGCATCGACAGGGGCCATTCACCCCTCCACTTT
CASSIDRGHSPLHF
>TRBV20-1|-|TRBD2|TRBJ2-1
TGCAGTGCTAGAGATGGGGTACCCGCAGCCCCGGGGGGTGAGCAGTTCTTC
CSARDGVPAAPGGEQFF
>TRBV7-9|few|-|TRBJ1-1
TGTGCCAGCAGCCCCTCGAGATTTGGCCGAAACACTGAAGCTTTCTTT
CASSPSRFGRNTEAFF
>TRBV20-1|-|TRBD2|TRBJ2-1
TGCAGTGCTAGGGGGACTAGAGGGGATTTTGATGAGCAGTTCTTC
CSARGTRGDFDEQFF
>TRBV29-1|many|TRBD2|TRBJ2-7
TGCAGCGTTGATAGAGGTGGTTCTAGCGGGCAATACGAGCAGTACTTC
CSVDRGGSSGQYEQYF
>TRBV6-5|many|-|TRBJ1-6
TGTGCCAGCAGTTACTCGAGGGGGGGCGCGGATTCACCCCTCCACTTT
CASSYSRGGADSPLHF
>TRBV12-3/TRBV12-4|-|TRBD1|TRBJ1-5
TGTGCCAGCAGCCTCAGGGGGCTCGGTCAGCCCCAGCATTTT
CASSLRGLGQPQHF
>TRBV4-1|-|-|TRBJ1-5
TGCGCCAGCAGCCAAGGACCAGCAAATCAGCCCCAGCATTTT
CASSQGPANQPQHF
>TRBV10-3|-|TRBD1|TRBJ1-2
TGTGCCATCAACCCACAGGGGGCCCACTATGGCTACACCTTC
CAINPQGAHYGYTF
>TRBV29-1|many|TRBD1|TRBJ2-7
TGCAGCGTGAGACAGGGGGCATCCTACGAGCAGTACTTC
CSVRQGASYEQYF
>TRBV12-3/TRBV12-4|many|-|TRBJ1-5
TGTGCCAGCAGCTACCAAAATCAGCCCCAGCATTTT
CASSYQNQPQHF
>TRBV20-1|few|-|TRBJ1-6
TGCAGTGCTAGACAGGGGCTTGGACCCCTCCACTTT
CSARQGLGPLHF
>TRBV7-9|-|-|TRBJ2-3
TGTACCAGCAGCCCTAGGGATACGCAGTATTTT
CTSSPRDTQYF
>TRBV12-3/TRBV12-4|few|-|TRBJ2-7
TGTGCCAGCAGTGATCCGGATCTAGTCCCCTACGAGCAGTACTTC
CASSDPDLVPYEQYF
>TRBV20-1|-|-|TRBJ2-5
TGCAGTGCTAGAGATCAACGAGAGACCCAGTACTTC
CSARDQRETQYF
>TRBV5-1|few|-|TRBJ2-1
TGCGCCAGCAGCTTGGAGAACTACAATGAGCAGTTCTTC
CASSLENYNEQFF
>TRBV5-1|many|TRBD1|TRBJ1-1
TGCGCCAGCAGCGCCTCCGGGACAGGGGACACTGAAGCTTTCTTT
CASSASGTGDTEAFF
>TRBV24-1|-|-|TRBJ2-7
TGTGCCACCAGTGATTCGGATGCCGAGCAGTACTTC
CATSDSDAEQYF
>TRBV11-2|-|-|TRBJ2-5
TGTGCCAGCAGCTTAAGGCTAAGGGAGACCCAGTACTTC
CASSLRLRETQYF
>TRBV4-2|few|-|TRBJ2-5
TGTGCCAGCAGCCAAGATCAAGTAAGGGGAGCATTCCAAGAGACCCAGTACTTC
CASSQDQVRGAFQETQYF
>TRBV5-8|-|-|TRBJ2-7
TGTGCCAGCAGCTTGGGGGGACCGGTGAACGAGCAGTACTTC
CASSLGGPVNEQYF
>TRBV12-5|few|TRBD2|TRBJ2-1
TGTGCTAGTGGTTTGTTCTTAGCGGGAGAAGGTGAGCAGTTCTTC
CASGLFLAGEGEQFF
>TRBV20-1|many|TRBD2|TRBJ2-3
TGCAGTGCTAGTCCGGGACTACTCACAGATACGCAGTATTTT
CSASPGLLTDTQYF
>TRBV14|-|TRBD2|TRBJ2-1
TGTGCCAGCAGTAAGCGGGGCGTCTACAATGAGCAGTTCTTC
CASSKRGVYNEQFF
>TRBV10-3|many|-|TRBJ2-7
TGTGCCATCAGTAGGTCCGCTCTTCAGTACTTC
CAISRSALQYF
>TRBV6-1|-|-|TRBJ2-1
TGTGCCAGCAGTGAATGGGGGGCCCGAGATGAGCAGTTCTTC
CASSEWGARDEQFF